Sequencing of this T cell receptor (beta chain) was carried out in a study of beta chain features in type 1 diabetes. As for the study in general: Nearly 110,000,000 sorted cells were examined across all samples.

Study-level findings and limits: The naive, central memory and Treg TCRB repertoires showed an apparent similarity that was greater among patients than among healthy donors. Reads derived from cDNA could over-represent cells showing high TCR expression.

Comments on this clone: The antigen is undetermined.

V dropped 4 bases and J dropped 2 bases, with 8 bases sitting between them. This CDR3 has 13 residues. Germline values: CDR1 LGHNA, CDR2 YSLEER. The whole isolated RNA underwent reverse transcription, so sequencing captured expressed TCRB transcripts. Naive, central memory and regulatory T cell samples averaged roughly 4 million reads. The protocol was immunoSEQ multiplex PCR, while the TCRdb copy is restricted to in-frame clones and leaves out a portion. This sample carries more than 300,000 clones, around 15% of them seen once, and the ten largest clones take about 0.019%. The receptor's source is a woman younger than 35 in good health. Source material: naive CD4+ T cells from blood. This chain joins TRBV4-3 and TRBJ2-5; D is possibly TRBD2 (6 bases). The CDR3 reads CASSRDLQETQYF. CDR3 sequence (DNA): TGCGCCAGCAGCCGGGACTTACAAGAGACCCAGTACTTC.